The 13 T cell receptor beta chains below come from one sample, sequenced in a study of monozygotic twins with inflammatory bowel disease (dated by TCRdb to about 2019). The protocol used for the library was 5' RACE. Sequenced using an Illumina HiSeq 2500. One entry per CDR3 protein sequence results from the TCRdb reprocessing of the reads, with DNA left out. This sample's clone table shows around 380,000 distinct CDR3 sequences. The top ten hold 2% to 2.5% of the sample. The sequenced material came from blood. All receptors come from a human donor with ulcerative colitis or Crohn's disease, or a healthy co-twin of an affected twin (not recorded which).

V usage is TRBV29-1 and J usage is TRBJ2-3; without DNA, the TCRdb call of TRBD2 cannot be checked. The CDR3 contains 15 residues. The germline CDR1 and CDR2 sequences are SQVTM and ANQGSEA. The CDR3 region is CSVRAGVLSTDTQYF.

The CDR3 region is CASSLDPTGRYGYTF. The chain uses TRBV28 and TRBJ1-2; TCRdb gives TRBD1 as the D gene, but with no DNA this cannot be confirmed. CDR3 size: 15 residues. Germline V gene sequence: CDR1 MDHEN, CDR2 SYDVKM.

The gene calls are TRBV27 and TRBJ2-2; TCRdb picks TRBD1, but there is no DNA to check that call. This CDR3 has 14 residues. Germline loops: CDR1 MNHEY, CDR2 SMNVEV (reference sequence). This CDR3 reads CASSLGTGAGELFF.

J is TRBJ2-5 and V is TRBV20-1; TCRdb lists TRBD1, though no DNA is available to test this call. The CDR3 runs to 15 residues. CDR1 is DFQATT, CDR2 SNEGSKA, per germline (reference sequence). CDR3 in amino acids: CSARPRTDEKETQYF.

This chain joins TRBV12-3 or TRBV12-4 and TRBJ1-2. The CDR3 runs 13 residues. CDR3 region: CASSGALGYGYTF.

The chain employs TRBV15 and TRBJ1-1. CDR1 and CDR2 from the germline V gene are LNHNV and YYDKDF (reference sequence). This CDR3 spans 14 amino acids. The chain's CDR3 is CATSMGRKNTEAFF.

The rearrangement joins TRBV20-1 to TRBJ2-2; TCRdb reports TRBD2, a call that lacks DNA to check it against. Germline loops: CDR1 DFQATT, CDR2 SNEGSKA (reference sequence). The CDR3 runs to 15 residues. The CDR3 region is CSARRGRALTGELFF.

This chain joins TRBV9 and TRBJ2-5. CDR3 length: 14 residues. The germline gives CDR1 SGDLS, CDR2 YYNGEE. The CDR3 spells CASSVGNKRETQYF.

This chain links TRBV5-1 with TRBJ2-1. The CDR3 loop spans 14 amino acids. The germline gives CDR1 SGHRS, CDR2 YFSETQ. The CDR3 loop reads CASSLVSQNSEQLF.

The J gene is TRBJ2-2, the V gene TRBV20-1; TCRdb's D call of TRBD1 is untestable without DNA. The CDR3 has 16 amino acids. Germline CDR1 and CDR2: DFQATT and SNEGSKA (reference sequence). The CDR3 is CSARDTSGGNTGELFF.

The chain is built from TRBV5-1 and TRBJ2-7; TCRdb's assignment of TRBD1 cannot be checked, as there is no DNA. There are 14 residues in the CDR3. Germline V gives CDR1 SGHRS, CDR2 YFSETQ. The CDR3 spells CASSLVGGVYEQYF.

The chain is built from TRBV4-3 and TRBJ2-3; TCRdb gives TRBD2 as the D gene, but with no DNA this cannot be confirmed. The CDR3 consists of 20 residues. Germline-derived CDR1 and CDR2 are LGHNA and YSLEER. The CDR3 spells CASSQDPGLAGLERADTQYF.

The V and J genes are TRBV6-2 or TRBV6-3 and TRBJ2-7; the TCRdb D gene call, TRBD1, has no DNA to confirm it. This CDR3 has 15 amino acids. Looked up from germline, CDR1 is MNHEY and CDR2 is SVGEGT. CDR3 sequence reads: CASSSGGAVVYEQYF.